These T cell receptor beta chains were read from a single sample in a study of T cells in Graves' hyperthyroidism and ophthalmopathy. TCRdb fed the multiplex PCR reads into MiXCR, producing one record per CDR3 protein. Seen here are some 510,000 distinct CDR3 sequences, around 20% observed once, and the top ten hold approximately 25%. The specimen was blood. These TCRs come from a young man with Graves' hyperthyroidism. Both conserved end residues are part of each CDR3. D genes are given only for firm matches. The listing skips clone size in some rows; elsewhere it reads once, few, many or a size class.

abundance,j_gene,d_gene,v_gene,CDR3nt,CDR3aa
many,TRBJ1-6,TRBD1,TRBV30,TGTGCCTGGGACGCTGGGACAGGGCCCAATTCACCCCTCCACTTT,CAWDAGTGPNSPLHF
few,TRBJ1-6,.,TRBV2,TGTGCCAGCAACGATAATTCACCCCTCCACTTT,CASNDNSPLHF
many,TRBJ2-2,TRBD1,TRBV5-1,TGCGCCAGCAGCGGCCGGGACAGCTCGAACACCGGGGAGCTGTTTTTT,CASSGRDSSNTGELFF
.,TRBJ1-1,.,TRBV2,TGTGCCAGCAGTGACGGAGGGGCGAGGGCTTTCTTT,CASSDGGARAFF
many,TRBJ1-2,TRBD1,TRBV20-1,TGCAGTGCGGATCAGGGGGAGCACTATGGCTACACCTTC,CSADQGEHYGYTF
few,TRBJ1-2,.,TRBV5-1,TGCGCCAGCAGCCCGGGGCCGCATGAGGGCTACACCTTC,CASSPGPHEGYTF
many,TRBJ1-5,.,TRBV12-3/TRBV12-4,TGTGCCAGCAGGGACGTGGGTAGTCAGCCCCAGCATTTT,CASRDVGSQPQHF
many,TRBJ1-5,TRBD1,TRBV19,TGTGCCACAGGGGGGAGAGGCAATCAGCCCCAGCATTTT,CATGGRGNQPQHF
.,TRBJ2-7,.,TRBV29-1,TGCAGCGTTGCACCGGGGGCCCTCGAGCAGTACTTC,CSVAPGALEQYF
many,TRBJ2-5,.,TRBV6-2/TRBV6-3,TGTGCCAGCACCCTCGCAGAGACCCAGTACTTC,CASTLAETQYF
.,TRBJ2-6,.,TRBV20-1,TGCAGTGCTAGGTCAGGGGCTGGGGCCAACGTCCTGACTTTC,CSARSGAGANVLTF
.,TRBJ2-7,.,TRBV9,TGTGCCAGCAGCCAAGGGGACAACTCCTACGAGCAGTACTTC,CASSQGDNSYEQYF
many,TRBJ2-7,TRBD1,TRBV2,TGTGCCAGCAGACGACAGGGGGCTCTCGAGCAGTACTTC,CASRRQGALEQYF
.,TRBJ1-5,.,TRBV20-1,TGCAGTGCTAGTGAGCTTAGCAATCAGCCCCAGCATTTT,CSASELSNQPQHF
many,TRBJ1-1,TRBD1,TRBV29-1,TGCAGCGTTTCACAGGGGATGAACACTGAAGCTTTCTTT,CSVSQGMNTEAFF
.,TRBJ1-2,TRBD1,TRBV6-1,TGTGCCAGCGACTATCAGGGGGCTCAGTATGGCTACACCTTC,CASDYQGAQYGYTF
many,TRBJ1-5,.,TRBV12-3/TRBV12-4,TGTGCCAGCAGCCTAGGGGAAGTTCAGCCCCAGCATTTT,CASSLGEVQPQHF
.,TRBJ1-2,.,TRBV6-1,TGTGCCAGCACCGGCGGGGGGCGCGAGGGCTACACCTTC,CASTGGGREGYTF
.,TRBJ2-6,.,TRBV5-1,TGCGCCAGCAGATCCATCCCCCCAGGGAAGGGATCTGGGGCCAACGTCCTGACTTTC,CASRSIPPGKGSGANVLTF
.,TRBJ2-7,.,TRBV15,TGTGCCACCAGCAGAGATCCGGGTCAGGGGTACGAGCAGTACTTC,CATSRDPGQGYEQYF
few,TRBJ2-7,.,TRBV20-1,TGCAGTGCGCGCCGGGCCATATACGAGCAGTACTTC,CSARRAIYEQYF
many,TRBJ1-5,TRBD1,TRBV12-3/TRBV12-4,TGTGCCAGCAGCCCGCCCCCACAGGGGAGATGGCCCCAGCATTTT,CASSPPPQGRWPQHF
few,TRBJ2-5,.,TRBV24-1,TGTGCCACCAGTGCCTTGGGAGAGACCCAGTACTTC,CATSALGETQYF
few,TRBJ1-6,TRBD1,TRBV27,TGTGCCAGCAGTTTACGTCCGGACAGGGTACTCTCCTATAATTCACCCCTCCACTTT,CASSLRPDRVLSYNSPLHF
many,TRBJ2-7,TRBD1,TRBV7-9,TGTGCCAGCAGCTTAGACAGGGGCAAAGCCTACGAGCAGTACTTC,CASSLDRGKAYEQYF
.,TRBJ1-1,.,TRBV6-1,TGTGCCAGCAGTGGGAAAGGTCGGGGATTGAACACTGAAGCTTTCTTT,CASSGKGRGLNTEAFF
many,TRBJ1-2,TRBD1,TRBV6-4,TGTGCCAGCAGCGTGACAGGGGGCAATGGCTACACCTTC,CASSVTGGNGYTF
many,TRBJ1-1,.,TRBV6-1,TGTGCCAGCAGTTCCGCCGAAGCTTTCTTT,CASSSAEAFF
.,TRBJ2-7,.,TRBV7-3,TGTGCCAGCAGTTCCCTGGATGGCTACGAGCAGTACTTC,CASSSLDGYEQYF
.,TRBJ1-1,.,TRBV28,TGTGCCAGCAGTTTATTCCGCTCCCCCGGGGAAGCTTTCTTT,CASSLFRSPGEAFF
.,TRBJ1-1,.,TRBV6-5,TGTGTCAGCAGTTACCAAGATAGCACTGAAGCTTTCTTT,CVSSYQDSTEAFF
many,TRBJ1-5,.,TRBV27,TGTGCCAGCAGTCGCTCGAGCGGCCGGACCCAGCATTTT,CASSRSSGRTQHF
.,TRBJ2-2,.,TRBV6-1,TGTGCCAGCAGTGAAGCGACTGGGGACACCGGGGGGCTGTTTTTT,CASSEATGDTGGLFF